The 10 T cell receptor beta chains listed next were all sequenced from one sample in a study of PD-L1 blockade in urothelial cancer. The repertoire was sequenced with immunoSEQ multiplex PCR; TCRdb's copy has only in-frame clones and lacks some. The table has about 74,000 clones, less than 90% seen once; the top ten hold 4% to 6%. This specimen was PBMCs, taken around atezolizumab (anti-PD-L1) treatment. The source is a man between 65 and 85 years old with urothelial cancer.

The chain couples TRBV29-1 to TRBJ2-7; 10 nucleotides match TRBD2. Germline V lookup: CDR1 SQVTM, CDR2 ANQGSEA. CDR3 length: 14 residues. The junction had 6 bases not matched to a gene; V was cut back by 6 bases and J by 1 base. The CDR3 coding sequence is TGCAGCGTCGTACTAGCGGGGAGATCCTACGAGCAGTACTTC. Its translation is CSVVLAGRSYEQYF.

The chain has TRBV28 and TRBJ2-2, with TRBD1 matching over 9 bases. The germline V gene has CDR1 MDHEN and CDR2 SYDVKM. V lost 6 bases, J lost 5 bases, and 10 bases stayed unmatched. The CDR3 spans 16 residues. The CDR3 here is CASRPSGTGLTGELFF. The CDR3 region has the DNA TGTGCCAGCAGACCCTCCGGGACAGGGCTTACCGGGGAGCTGTTTTTT.

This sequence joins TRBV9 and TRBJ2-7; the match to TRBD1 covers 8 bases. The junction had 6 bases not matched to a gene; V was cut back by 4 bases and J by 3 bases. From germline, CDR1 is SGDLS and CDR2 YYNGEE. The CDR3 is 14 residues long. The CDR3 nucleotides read TGTGCCAGCAGCACCGGACAGGGCAGCTACGAGCAGTACTTC. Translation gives CASSTGQGSYEQYF.

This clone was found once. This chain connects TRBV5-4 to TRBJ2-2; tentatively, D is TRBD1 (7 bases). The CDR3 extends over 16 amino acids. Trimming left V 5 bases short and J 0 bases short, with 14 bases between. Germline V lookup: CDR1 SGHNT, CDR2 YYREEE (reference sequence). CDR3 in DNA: TGTGCCAGCAGGGCGGGACAGTTCGCGAACACCGGGGAGCTGTTTTTT. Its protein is CASRAGQFANTGELFF.

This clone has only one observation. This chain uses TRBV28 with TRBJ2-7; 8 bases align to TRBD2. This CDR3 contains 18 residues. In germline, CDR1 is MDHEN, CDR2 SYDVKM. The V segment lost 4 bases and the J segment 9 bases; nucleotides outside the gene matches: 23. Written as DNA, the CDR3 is TGTGCCAGCAGTTCCCTCGGACTAGCAGGTTTAGCGTCTAGGGGGCAGTACTTC. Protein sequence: CASSSLGLAGLASRGQYF. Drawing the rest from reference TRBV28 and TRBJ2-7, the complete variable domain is DVKVTQSSRYLVKRTGEKVFLECVQDMDHENMFWYRQDPGLGLRLIYFSYDVKMKEKGDIPEGYSVSREKKERFSLILESASTNQTSMYLCASSSLGLAGLASRGQYFGPGTRLTVT.

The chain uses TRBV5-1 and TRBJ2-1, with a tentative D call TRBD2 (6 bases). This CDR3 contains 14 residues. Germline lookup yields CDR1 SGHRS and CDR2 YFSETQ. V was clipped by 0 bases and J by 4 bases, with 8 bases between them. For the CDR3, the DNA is TGCGCCAGCAGCTTGGGACTAGTTTACAATGAGCAGTTCTTC. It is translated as CASSLGLVYNEQFF. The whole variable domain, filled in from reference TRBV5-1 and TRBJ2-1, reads KAGVTQTPRYLIKTRGQQVTLSCSPISGHRSVSWYQQTPGQGLQFLFEYFSETQRNKGNFPGRFSGRQFSNSRSEMNVSTLELGDSALYLCASSLGLVYNEQFFGPGTRLTVL.

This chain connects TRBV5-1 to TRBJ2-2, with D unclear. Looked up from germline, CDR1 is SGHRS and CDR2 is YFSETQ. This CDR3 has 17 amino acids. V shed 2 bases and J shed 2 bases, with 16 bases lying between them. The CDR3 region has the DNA TGCGCCAGCAGCTTCTATCTAACAGAACCCAACACCGGGGAGCTGTTTTTT. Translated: CASSFYLTEPNTGELFF.

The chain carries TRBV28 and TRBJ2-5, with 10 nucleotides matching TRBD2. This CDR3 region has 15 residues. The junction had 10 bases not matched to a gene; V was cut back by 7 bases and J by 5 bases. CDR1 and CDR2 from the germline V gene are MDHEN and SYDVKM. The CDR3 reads CASTSLAGGMETQYF. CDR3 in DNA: TGTGCCAGCACCTCCTTAGCGGGAGGAATGGAGACCCAGTACTTC.

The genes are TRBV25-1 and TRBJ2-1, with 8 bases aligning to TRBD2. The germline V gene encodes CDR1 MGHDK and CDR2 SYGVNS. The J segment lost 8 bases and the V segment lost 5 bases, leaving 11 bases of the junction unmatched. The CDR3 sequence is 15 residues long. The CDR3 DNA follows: TGTGCCAGCAGTATCGAACTCGGGACTAGAGATGAGCAGTTCTTC. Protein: CASSIELGTRDEQFF.

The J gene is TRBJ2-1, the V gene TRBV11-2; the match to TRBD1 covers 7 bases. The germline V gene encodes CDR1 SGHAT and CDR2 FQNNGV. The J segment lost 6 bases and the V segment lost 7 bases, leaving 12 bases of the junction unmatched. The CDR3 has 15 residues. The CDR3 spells CASTLTTTGFNEQFF. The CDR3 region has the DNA TGTGCCAGCACCCTAACCACGACAGGGTTCAATGAGCAGTTCTTC.